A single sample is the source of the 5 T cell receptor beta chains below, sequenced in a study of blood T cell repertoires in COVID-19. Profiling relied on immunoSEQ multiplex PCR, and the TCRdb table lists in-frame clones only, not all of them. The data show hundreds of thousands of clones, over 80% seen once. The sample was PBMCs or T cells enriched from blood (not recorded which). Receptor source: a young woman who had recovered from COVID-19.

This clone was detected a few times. CDR3 in amino acids: CASSLEYTEAFF. Here the CDR3 DNA reads TGTGCCAGCAGCCTAGAGTACACTGAAGCTTTCTTT. This chain uses TRBV6-2 or TRBV6-3 with TRBJ1-1; D is undetermined. The ends were cut back, 6 bases at V and 3 bases at J, with 8 bases in the middle. The CDR3 contains 12 residues. In germline, CDR1 is MNHEY, CDR2 SVGEGT.

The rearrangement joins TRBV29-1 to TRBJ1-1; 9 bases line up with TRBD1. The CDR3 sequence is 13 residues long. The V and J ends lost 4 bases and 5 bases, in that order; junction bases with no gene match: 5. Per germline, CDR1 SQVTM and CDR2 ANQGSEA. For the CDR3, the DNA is TGCAGCGTTGTTCGCGACAGGGGGACTGAAGCTTTCTTT. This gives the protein CSVVRDRGTEAFF.

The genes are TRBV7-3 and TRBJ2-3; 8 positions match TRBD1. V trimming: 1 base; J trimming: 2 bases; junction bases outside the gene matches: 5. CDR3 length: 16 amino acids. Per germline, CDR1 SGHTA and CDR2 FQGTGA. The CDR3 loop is CASSLSGTGATDTQYF. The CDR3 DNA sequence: TGTGCCAGCAGCTTAAGCGGGACAGGAGCCACAGATACGCAGTATTTT.

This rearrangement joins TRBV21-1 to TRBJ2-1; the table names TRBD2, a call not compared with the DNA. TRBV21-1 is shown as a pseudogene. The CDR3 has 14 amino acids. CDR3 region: CASSKAGGYNEQFF. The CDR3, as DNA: TGTGCCAGCAGCAAAGCGGGGGGGTACAATGAGCAGTTCTTC.

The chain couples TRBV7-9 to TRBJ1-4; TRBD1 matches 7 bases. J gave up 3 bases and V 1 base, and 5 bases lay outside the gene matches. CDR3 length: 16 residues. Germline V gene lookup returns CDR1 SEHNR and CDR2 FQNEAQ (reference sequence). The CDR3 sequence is CASSLEWTGSNEKLFF. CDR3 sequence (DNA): TGTGCCAGCAGCTTAGAATGGACAGGTTCTAATGAAAAACTGTTTTTT.